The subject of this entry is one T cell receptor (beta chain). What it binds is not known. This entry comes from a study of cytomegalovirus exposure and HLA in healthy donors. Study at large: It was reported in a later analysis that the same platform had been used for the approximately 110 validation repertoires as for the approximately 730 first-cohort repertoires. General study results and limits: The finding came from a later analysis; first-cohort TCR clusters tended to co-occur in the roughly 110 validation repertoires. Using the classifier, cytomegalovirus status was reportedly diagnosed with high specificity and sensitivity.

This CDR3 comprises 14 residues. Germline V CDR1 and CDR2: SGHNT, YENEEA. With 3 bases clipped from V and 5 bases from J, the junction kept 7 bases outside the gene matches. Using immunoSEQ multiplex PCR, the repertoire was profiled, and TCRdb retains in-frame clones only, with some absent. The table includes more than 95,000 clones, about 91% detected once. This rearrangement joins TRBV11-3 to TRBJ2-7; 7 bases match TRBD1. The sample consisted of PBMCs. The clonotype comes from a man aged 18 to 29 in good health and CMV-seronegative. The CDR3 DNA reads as TGTGCCAGCAGCTTCTCGACAGGGCAGGACGAGCAGTACTTC. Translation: CASSFSTGQDEQYF.